The present T cell receptor (beta chain) was sequenced within a study of cytomegalovirus exposure and HLA in healthy donors. Points from the study as a whole: Analyzed later, most CMV-associated TCR beta chains appeared HLA-restricted.

CDR3 size: 16 residues. V trimming: 4 bases; J trimming: 1 base; junction bases outside the gene matches: 0. Germline V CDR1 and CDR2: LGHNA, YSLEER. With regard to this clone: Its antigen is as yet unknown.

The PCR ran on 60 Vbeta and 13 Jbeta primers. Produced via immunoSEQ multiplex PCR; TCRdb's table is partial and in-frame only. Of some 42,000 clones listed, roughly half are singletons. The chain recombines TRBV4-3 with TRBJ2-2; 13 bases are shared with TRBD2. The specimen sequenced was PBMCs. This receptor was identified in a human donor in good health. In DNA, the CDR3 is TGCGCCAGCAGCCGGACTAGCGGGAGGAACACCGGGGAGCTGTTTTTT. Its translation is CASSRTSGRNTGELFF.